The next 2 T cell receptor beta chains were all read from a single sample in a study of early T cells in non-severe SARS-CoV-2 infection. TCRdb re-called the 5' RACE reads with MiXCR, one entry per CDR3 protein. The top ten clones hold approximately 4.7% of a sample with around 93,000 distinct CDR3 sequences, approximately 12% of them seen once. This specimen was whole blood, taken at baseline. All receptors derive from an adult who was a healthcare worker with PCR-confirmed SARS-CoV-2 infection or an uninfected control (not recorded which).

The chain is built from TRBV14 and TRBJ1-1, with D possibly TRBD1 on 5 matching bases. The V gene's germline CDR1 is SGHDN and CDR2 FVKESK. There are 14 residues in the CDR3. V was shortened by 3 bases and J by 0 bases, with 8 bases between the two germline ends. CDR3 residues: CASSQRGLNTEAFF. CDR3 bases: TGTGCCAGCAGCCAGCGGGGCTTGAACACTGAAGCTTTCTTT.

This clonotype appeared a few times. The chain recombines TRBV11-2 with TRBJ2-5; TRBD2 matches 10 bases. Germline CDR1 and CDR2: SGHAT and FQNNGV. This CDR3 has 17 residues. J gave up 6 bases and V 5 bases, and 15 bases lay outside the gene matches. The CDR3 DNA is TGTGCCAGCAGCCCTCCCCCCGGGACTAGCGTTCAAAAGACCCAGTACTTC. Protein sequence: CASSPPPGTSVQKTQYF.